These 7 T cell receptor beta chains were sequenced from one sample in a study of T cell repertoires in cytomegalovirus infection (dated by TCRdb to about 2019). The data were produced on an Illumina HiSeq 1500. TCRdb took the public reads, trimmed them with fastp at Q25, ran MiXCR for clone calling and kept in-frame beta chains. Entries that share a CDR3 protein sequence are merged under the most common genes and DNA. Here the sample has 700,000 to 950,000 distinct CDR3 sequences; 32% occur a single time. The top ten constitute approximately 13% of the sample. These receptors lack a known antigen. The label giving this sample's treatment or condition can be read as: in vitro stimulation with specific CMV peptide epitopes to enrich CMV-specific T cells. Sequencing used cultured CD8+ T cells from PBMCs, obtained from culture after CMV antigen stimulation. The receptors come from a human donor in good health (CMV status not recorded). Some clones in this sample may be carry-over from other donors' samples.

This clonotype was counted a single time. A read error may be the cause here, since a much bigger clone is one base away. V is TRBV7-6 and J is TRBJ1-6; 7 bases agree with TRBD1. Germline V lookup: CDR1 SGHVS, CDR2 FNYEAQ. The CDR3 spans 15 residues. The chain's CDR3 is CVSSRTGDGNSPLHF. DNA for the CDR3: TGTGTCAGCAGCCGTACAGGGGATGGTAATTCACCCCTCCACTTT.

This clonotype was seen repeatedly, ten times or more. The chain recombines TRBV7-6 with TRBJ2-1; TRBD1 matches at 7 bases. Trimming at V came to 5 bases and at J to 7 bases, leaving 8 bases not matched to a gene. Germline V gene sequence: CDR1 SGHVS, CDR2 FNYEAQ. The CDR3 has 14 residues. The CDR3 bases are TGTGCCAGCAGCGCGTACACAGGGGAGAATGAGCAGTTCTTC. It encodes CASSAYTGENEQFF.

This clonotype was counted a few times. This chain links TRBV5-5 with TRBJ1-2; D call uncertain. The length of the CDR3 is 13 residues. Germline assignment: CDR1 SGHKS and CDR2 YYEKEE (reference sequence). Trimming shortened V by 0 bases and J by 8 bases, and 11 bases separated the two germline ends. The CDR3 DNA is TGTGCCAGCAGCTTGGATCTGATTCTGGGCTACACCTTC. Its protein product is CASSLDLILGYTF.

The rearrangement joins TRBV7-9 to TRBJ2-1; TRBD1 might be the D (7 bases). The CDR3 contains 16 residues. With 5 bases removed from V and 3 bases from J, the gap between germline ends came to 17 bases. Per germline, CDR1 SEHNR and CDR2 FQNEAQ (reference sequence). The CDR3 DNA reads TGTGCCAGCAGCCCAAAATCAGGGGGGAACTACAATGAGCAGTTCTTC. This sequence encodes CASSPKSGGNYNEQFF.

This clonotype was counted only a few times. This chain connects TRBV7-8 to TRBJ1-1; weak D call: TRBD1 (5 bases). CDR3 size: 15 residues. The germline gives CDR1 SGHVS, CDR2 FQNEAQ. The V gene lost 7 bases and the J gene lost 3 bases, with 18 bases spanning the gap. The CDR3 nucleotides read TGTGCCAGCATCCAAACGTTGGGGCTCGACACTGAAGCTTTCTTT. This sequence encodes CASIQTLGLDTEAFF.

The chain carries TRBV6-6 and TRBJ2-7, with 8 bases fitting TRBD1. Germline CDR1 reads MNHNY; CDR2 reads SVGAGI (reference sequence). V trimming: 7 bases; J trimming: 2 bases; junction bases outside the gene matches: 13. CDR3 size: 16 residues. The CDR3 region is CASTTFPGQVPYEQYF. In DNA form, the CDR3 reads TGTGCCAGCACCACCTTCCCGGGACAGGTCCCCTACGAGCAGTACTTC.

This clonotype has just a few counts. V is TRBV6-1 and J is TRBJ2-1; no definite D call. Germline V gene data show CDR1 as MNHNS and CDR2 as SASEGT. With 7 bases removed from V and 3 bases from J, the gap between germline ends came to 16 bases. The CDR3 is 15 residues long. The CDR3 DNA is TGTGCCAGCAAACCAGAACTTACCTTCTACAATGAGCAGTTCTTC. Translated, it gives CASKPELTFYNEQFF.